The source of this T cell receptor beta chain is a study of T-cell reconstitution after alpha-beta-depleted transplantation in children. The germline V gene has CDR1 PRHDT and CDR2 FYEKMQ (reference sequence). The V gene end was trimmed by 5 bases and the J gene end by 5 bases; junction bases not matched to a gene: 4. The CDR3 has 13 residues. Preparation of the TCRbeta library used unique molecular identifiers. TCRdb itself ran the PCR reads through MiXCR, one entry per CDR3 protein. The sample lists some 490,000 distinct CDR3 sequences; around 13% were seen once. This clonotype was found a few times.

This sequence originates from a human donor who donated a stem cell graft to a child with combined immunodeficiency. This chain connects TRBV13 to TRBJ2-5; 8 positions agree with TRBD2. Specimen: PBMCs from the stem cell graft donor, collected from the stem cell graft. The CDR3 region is CASSHGGAETQYF. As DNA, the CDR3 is TGTGCCAGCAGCCACGGGGGGGCCGAGACCCAGTACTTC.